This paragraph reports one TCR beta chain. The data were obtained in a study of PD-L1 blockade in urothelial cancer. The wider study: Investigators checked blood 3 weeks (second dose) and 6 weeks after treatment start. Among blood samples, the median T cell count was roughly 150,000.

Documented time point: peripheral blood 6 weeks after treatment start. The CDR3 contains 14 residues. Germline values: CDR1 KGHSH, CDR2 LQKENI. V lost 1 base, J lost 3 bases, and 1 base stayed unmatched. Sequencing was performed with immunoSEQ multiplex PCR; in TCRdb, only in-frame clones are kept and a portion is missing. The repertoire has around 110,000 clones, roughly 89% of them found once; the top ten carry roughly 1.8%. The source material was PBMCs, sampled around atezolizumab (anti-PD-L1) treatment. The chain uses TRBV18 and TRBJ1-1; 8 bases map to TRBD1. The receptor's source is a man aged 60 to 75 with urothelial cancer. The CDR3 nucleotides read TGTGCCAGCTCACCACAGACAGGGGACACTGAAGCTTTCTTT. Protein: CASSPQTGDTEAFF.